The rows below give T cell receptor beta chains drawn from one sample of a study of cytomegalovirus exposure and HLA in healthy donors. Measured with immunoSEQ multiplex PCR; TCRdb has only the in-frame clones, and not every one. The sample yields roughly 80,000 clones, over 60% seen once. Sequencing was performed on PBMCs. The receptors shown here come from a male donor in good health and CMV-seronegative. The CDR3 runs from the conserved cysteine through the conserved F or W. D genes are given only for firm matches. Expanded clones get a size class; other rows say once, few or many, or leave the size out.

J gene	D gene	clone size	V gene	CDR3 DNA	CDR3 protein
TRBJ2-3	TRBD2	NA	TRBV4-2	TGTGCCAGCAGCCCTACGACGGGGGGACCAACAGATACGCAGTATTTT	CASSPTTGGPTDTQYF
TRBJ2-1	TRBD2	NA	TRBV5-1	TGCGCCAGCAGCACCGGACTAGCGGGGGGGCTTATTGAGCAGTTCTTC	CASSTGLAGGLIEQFF
TRBJ2-3	NA	few	TRBV6-6	TGTGCCAGCAGCCCCCCTTCAGAAGATACGCAGTATTTT	CASSPPSEDTQYF
TRBJ2-6	NA	NA	TRBV5-1	TGCGCCAGCAGCGCCACAGGGCTCCCTGGGGCCAACGTCCTGACTTTC	CASSATGLPGANVLTF
TRBJ2-1	NA	NA	TRBV5-1	TGCGCCAGCAGCGCTTCTAGCTCGGGTCCGGGAAGTAGCTCCTACAATGAGCAGTTCTTC	CASSASSSGPGSSSYNEQFF
TRBJ1-5	TRBD1	few	TRBV5-6	TGTGCCAGCAGCCCCGGACAGGGAGAGGTTCAGCCCCAGCATTTT	CASSPGQGEVQPQHF
TRBJ2-7	TRBD2	few	TRBV19	TGTGCCAGTAGTTCTAGCGGGAGGGCCGTTGAGCAGTACTTC	CASSSSGRAVEQYF
TRBJ2-3	TRBD1	NA	TRBV4-1	TGCGCCAGCAGCCAAACAGGGGCAAACACAGATACGCAGTATTTT	CASSQTGANTDTQYF
TRBJ1-1	TRBD1	few	TRBV6-5	TGTGCCAGCAGTACCGACAGGGAGGCACCTGAAGCTTTCTTT	CASSTDREAPEAFF
TRBJ1-6	TRBD1	once	TRBV27	TGTGCCAGCAGTCCATACGCCCCCCCGGGACAGGGTGATTCACCCCTCCACTTT	CASSPYAPPGQGDSPLHF
TRBJ2-5	NA	NA	TRBV5-1	TGCGCCAGCAGCTTGCAGGGGCCCGCAGCGGGGGAGACCCAGTACTTC	CASSLQGPAAGETQYF
TRBJ1-2	NA	NA	TRBV15	TGTGCCACATCGGGGGGACGGGCTAACTATGGCTACACCTTC	CATSGGRANYGYTF
TRBJ2-2	TRBD1	NA	TRBV5-1	TGCGCCAGCAGCACCCACTCCGGGACAGGGGAGACCGGGGAGCTGTTTTTT	CASSTHSGTGETGELFF
TRBJ2-3	TRBD2	few	TRBV7-8	TGTGCCAGCAGCTTAAGTAGCGGGAGGGGCACAGATACGCAGTATTTT	CASSLSSGRGTDTQYF
TRBJ2-1	NA	NA	TRBV4-3	TGCGCCAGCAGCCAAGATAGAGGTGAGCAGTTCTTC	CASSQDRGEQFF
TRBJ2-1	TRBD2	NA	TRBV6-5	TGTGCCAGCAGTTACACTACTAGCGGGGGGGCCACTGAGCAGTTCTTC	CASSYTTSGGATEQFF
TRBJ2-7	NA	NA	TRBV28	TGTGCCACCACCGGGGGACAGACCTACGAGCAGTACTTC	CATTGGQTYEQYF
TRBJ2-3	TRBD1	NA	TRBV5-1	TGCGCCAGCAGCCAGGGACAGGGGGCTTATGATACGCAGTATTTT	CASSQGQGAYDTQYF
TRBJ1-1	NA	once	TRBV16	TGTGCCAGCAGCCAATCTCAGGAGAACACTGAAGCTTTCTTT	CASSQSQENTEAFF
TRBJ1-1	TRBD1	NA	TRBV6-5	TGTGCCAGCAGCGTGGACAGGGGCGGAAACCCTGAAGCTTTCTTT	CASSVDRGGNPEAFF
TRBJ1-5	NA	NA	TRBV6-1	TGTGCCAGCCTACCCCACCGGGTTTTCAATCAGCCCCAGAATTTT	CASLPHRVFNQPQNF
TRBJ2-1	TRBD2	NA	TRBV25-1	TGTGCCAGCAAGGCGGGGGGGCAGGGTGAGCAGTTCTTC	CASKAGGQGEQFF
TRBJ1-3	TRBD1	NA	TRBV15	TGTGCCACCAGCAGGGATGGACAGGGGGCTGGAAACACCATATATTTT	CATSRDGQGAGNTIYF
TRBJ1-1	NA	NA	TRBV5-1	TGCGCCAGCAGCTTGGGTCCGGGACTAAGAAGAACGAACACTGAAGCTTTCTTT	CASSLGPGLRRTNTEAFF
TRBJ1-1	NA	NA	TRBV5-3	TGTGCCAGAAGCACGCACAAAATCCGGGTCCCCAAAGCTTTCTTT	CARSTHKIRVPKAFF
TRBJ1-2	TRBD1	NA	TRBV5-1	TGCGCCAGCAGCATAAGGACAGGCCAAGCTAACTATGGCTACACCTTC	CASSIRTGQANYGYTF
TRBJ2-6	NA	NA	TRBV4-1	TGCGCCAGCAGCACAGGGTCTGCTGGGGCCAACGTCCTGACTTTC	CASSTGSAGANVLTF
TRBJ1-5	NA	NA	TRBV27	TGTGCCAGCAGTTTAGGGGGCTATCAGCCCCAGCATTTT	CASSLGGYQPQHF
TRBJ2-7	NA	NA	TRBV6-1	TGTGCCAGCAGTGAAATTTCAGAGCGTTGGAGGTACTTC	CASSEISERWRYF
TRBJ1-1	NA	NA	TRBV5-1	TGCGCCAGCAGGGAACAGGAGAACACTGAAGCTTTCTTT	CASREQENTEAFF
TRBJ1-2	TRBD1	NA	TRBV27	TGTGCCAGCAGTTCGAGGGGCCAGGGGGCAAGCTATGGCTACCCCTTC	CASSSRGQGASYGYPF
TRBJ2-4	NA	NA	TRBV5-1	TGCGCCAGCAGGTCCGGTGGAGCCAAAAACATTCAGTACTTC	CASRSGGAKNIQYF
TRBJ2-3	NA	NA	TRBV27	TGTGCCAGCAGTTTACGAGCCACAGATACGCAGTATTTT	CASSLRATDTQYF